These 30 T cell receptor beta chains were all obtained from the same sample, sequenced in a study of T cell responses to AZD1222 COVID-19 vaccine. Profiled with immunoSEQ multiplex PCR; TCRdb holds only in-frame clones, not every one. Here the sample spans 90,000 to 110,000 clones, approximately 90% being singletons. The source material was peripheral blood, sampled on day 0 of AZD1222 vaccination. The receptors stem from an adult in good health.

The chain couples TRBV18 to TRBJ2-3; 12 bases are shared with TRBD2. V lost 6 bases, J lost 2 bases, and 6 bases stayed unmatched. Per the germline V gene, CDR1 is KGHSH and CDR2 is LQKENI. The CDR3 is 16 residues long. The CDR3 DNA is TGTGCCAGCTCTTTACCTAGCGGGAGGGCCACAGATACGCAGTATTTT. Amino acid sequence: CASSLPSGRATDTQYF. The variable domain in full, completed from reference TRBV18 and TRBJ2-3, reads NAGVMQNPRHLVRRRGQEARLRCSPMKGHSHVYWYRQLPEEGLKFMVYLQKENIIDESGMPKERFSAEFPKEGPSILRIQQVVRGDSAAYFCASSLPSGRATDTQYFGPGTRLTVL.

This chain links TRBV3-1 (or the pseudogene TRBV3-2) with TRBJ1-2; perhaps TRBD1 as D (6 bases). The CDR3 spans 15 residues. Deletions cut 2 bases from V and 6 bases from J, with 16 bases between. Germline CDR1 and CDR2: LGHDT and YNNKEL (reference sequence). The CDR3 nucleotides read TGTGCCAGCAGCCAAACTCTACAGGGTATGGATGGCTACACCTTC. This encodes CASSQTLQGMDGYTF.

The rearrangement uses TRBV3-1 (or the pseudogene TRBV3-2) and TRBJ2-7; 8 nucleotides match TRBD2. CDR1 and CDR2 from the germline V gene are LGHDT and YNNKEL (reference sequence). The CDR3 loop spans 13 amino acids. V trimming: 4 bases; J trimming: 5 bases; junction bases outside the gene matches: 4. The CDR3 nucleotides read TGTGCCAGCAGCCCCGGACTAGCCAACGAGCAGTACTTC. Translating it yields CASSPGLANEQYF.

This chain joins TRBV19 and TRBJ1-1; D might be TRBD1 (6 bases). The CDR3 totals 12 residues. The germline gives CDR1 LNHDA, CDR2 SQIVND (reference sequence). V was pared by 4 bases and J by 7 bases, with 10 bases between. The CDR3 protein is CASSRRGSEAFF. The CDR3 DNA reads as TGTGCCAGTAGTAGAAGGGGGAGTGAAGCTTTCTTT.

The V gene is TRBV28, the J gene TRBJ2-3; D unclear. The CDR3 loop spans 13 amino acids. CDR1 and CDR2 (germline): MDHEN, SYDVKM. Trimming stripped 5 bases from V and 8 bases from J, with 14 bases between. This CDR3 is CASSLRQVGTQYF. CDR3 sequence (DNA): TGTGCCAGCAGTCTGAGGCAAGTCGGTACGCAGTATTTT.

This clone was counted a single time. The genes are TRBV3-1 (or the pseudogene TRBV3-2) and TRBJ2-1, with 11 bases aligning to TRBD2. The V gene end was trimmed by 2 bases and the J gene end by 5 bases; junction bases not matched to a gene: 5. Germline V gene lookup returns CDR1 LGHDT and CDR2 YNNKEL (reference sequence). The CDR3 is 16 amino acids. The CDR3 bases are TGTGCCAGCAGCCAACCCGGGACTAGCGGACACAATGAGCAGTTCTTC. Its protein is CASSQPGTSGHNEQFF.

The J gene is TRBJ2-6, the V gene TRBV28; weak D call: TRBD1 (6 bases). V was shortened by 8 bases and J by 4 bases, with 15 bases between the two germline ends. Germline values: CDR1 MDHEN, CDR2 SYDVKM. CDR3 length: 15 residues. The CDR3 nucleotides read TGTGCCAGCCAACCTTCAGGGGTCGGGGCCAACGTCCTGACTTTC. Protein sequence: CASQPSGVGANVLTF. The full variable domain, its missing parts supplied by reference TRBV28 and TRBJ2-6, is DVKVTQSSRYLVKRTGEKVFLECVQDMDHENMFWYRQDPGLGLRLIYFSYDVKMKEKGDIPEGYSVSREKKERFSLILESASTNQTSMYLCASQPSGVGANVLTFGAGSRLTVL.

This clone was picked up a small number of times. CDR3 nucleotide sequence: TGTGCCAGCAGTTTTACTAGCGGGGGGTCCTACAATGAGCAGTTCTTC. This codes for CASSFTSGGSYNEQFF. V usage is TRBV28 and J usage is TRBJ2-1; 12 bases map to TRBD2. The CDR3 totals 16 residues. Germline V gene lookup returns CDR1 MDHEN and CDR2 SYDVKM. V dropped 3 bases and J dropped 1; count of bases not matched to a gene: 1.

The chain employs TRBV7-9 and TRBJ2-1; the match to TRBD2 covers 7 bases. Germline CDR1 is SEHNR and CDR2 is FQNEAQ (reference sequence). The CDR3 is 17 amino acids. After removal of 2 bases from V and 3 bases from J, the junction contained 10 bases not matched to a gene. The CDR3 reads CASSLRFAGGSYNEQFF. The DNA of the CDR3 is TGTGCCAGCAGCTTAAGGTTCGCCGGCGGGAGCTACAATGAGCAGTTCTTC.

This clone was detected once. The chain joins TRBV4-3 to TRBJ2-2, with D possibly TRBD2 on 6 matching bases. This CDR3 has 16 residues. Per germline, CDR1 LGHNA and CDR2 YSLEER. Between the trimmed V and J ends, which lost 0 bases and 4 bases, there was a span of 12 bases. DNA of the CDR3: TGCGCCAGCAGCCAAGATCATCAGGGAGGCACCGGGGAGCTGTTTTTT. This gives the protein CASSQDHQGGTGELFF.

This chain connects TRBV19 to TRBJ2-3; D unclear. Germline V gene lookup returns CDR1 LNHDA and CDR2 SQIVND (reference sequence). With 1 base removed from V and 1 base from J, the gap between germline ends came to 3 bases. The CDR3 sequence is 13 residues long. CDR3 nucleotides: TGTGCCAGTAGTATAGGGCGCACAGATACGCAGTATTTT. Its protein is CASSIGRTDTQYF.

The chain is built from TRBV11-3 and TRBJ2-1; 8 positions match TRBD2. This CDR3 spans 14 amino acids. V lost 2 bases and J lost 5; bases outside the gene matches: 2. Germline loops: CDR1 SGHNT, CDR2 YENEEA. This chain's CDR3 is CASSLHGGDNEQFF. CDR3 nucleotide sequence: TGTGCCAGCAGCTTACACGGGGGGGACAATGAGCAGTTCTTC.

This clone appeared a single time. The V and J genes are TRBV13 and TRBJ1-1; tentative D call: TRBD1 (5 bases). Germline lookup yields CDR1 PRHDT and CDR2 FYEKMQ (reference sequence). The V gene lost 5 bases and the J gene lost 4 bases, with 14 bases spanning the gap. The CDR3 consists of 14 residues. This chain's CDR3 is CASSRGRPLTEAFF. In DNA, the CDR3 is TGTGCCAGCAGCCGGGGCCGGCCTCTCACTGAAGCTTTCTTT.

This clone was observed a handful of times. The V call is TRBV3-1 (or the pseudogene TRBV3-2), the J call TRBJ1-6; weak D call: TRBD1 (6 bases). This CDR3 is 13 amino acids long. V was pared by 4 bases and J by 7 bases, with 8 bases between. Germline CDR1 LGHDT, CDR2 YNNKEL (reference sequence). The CDR3 sequence is CASSPDRNSPLHF. Here the CDR3 DNA reads TGTGCCAGCAGCCCAGACAGGAATTCACCCCTCCACTTT.

This chain connects TRBV30 to TRBJ2-3, with 11 bases aligning to TRBD2. Germline V gene data show CDR1 as GTSNPN and CDR2 as SVGIG (reference sequence). Trimming cost V 5 bases and J 6 bases; bases outside gene matches: 4. The CDR3 runs to 13 residues. The chain's CDR3 is CAWASGRKDTQYF. The DNA of the CDR3 is TGTGCCTGGGCTAGCGGGAGGAAGGATACGCAGTATTTT.

The chain joins TRBV5-4 to TRBJ1-2, with D maybe TRBD1 (6 bases). The V gene lost 1 base and the J gene lost 6 bases, with 10 bases spanning the gap. CDR1 is SGHNT, CDR2 YYREEE, per germline (reference sequence). This CDR3 spans 13 amino acids. The DNA of the CDR3 is TGTGCCAGCAGCTTGTCAGGGGACAATGGCTACACCTTC. It codes for CASSLSGDNGYTF.

In DNA form, the CDR3 reads TGTGCCAGCAGCTTAGAAGGACAGGGTCCGGACACCATATATTTT. It encodes CASSLEGQGPDTIYF. The V gene is TRBV7-9, the J gene TRBJ1-3, with 8 bases matching TRBD1. The germline CDR1 and CDR2 sequences are SEHNR and FQNEAQ (reference sequence). Trimming at V came to 1 base and at J to 8 bases, leaving 7 bases not matched to a gene. The CDR3 sequence is 15 residues long.

This chain links TRBV6-5 with TRBJ2-1; tentative D call: TRBD1 (5 bases). Germline assignment: CDR1 MNHEY and CDR2 SVGAGI. The CDR3 contains 12 residues. V was trimmed by 6 bases and J by 13 bases, leaving 16 bases between them. Written as DNA, the CDR3 is TGTGCCAGCAGCCTCGACAGAAGCAAACAGTTCTTC. Translated, it gives CASSLDRSKQFF.

This clone came up a few times. The chain couples TRBV6-5 to TRBJ2-3; D perhaps matches TRBD1 (6 bases). The CDR3 consists of 15 residues. Germline lookup yields CDR1 MNHEY and CDR2 SVGAGI. V gave up 7 bases and J gave up 0 bases, with 14 bases separating them. CDR3 in amino acids: CASIQRGSSTDTQYF. The CDR3 region has the DNA TGTGCCAGCATTCAAAGGGGGTCTAGCACAGATACGCAGTATTTT.

The chain carries TRBV18 and TRBJ1-5; perhaps TRBD1 as D (6 bases). V was trimmed by 5 bases and J by 6 bases, leaving 14 bases between them. The CDR3 contains 14 residues. The germline V gene has CDR1 KGHSH and CDR2 LQKENI. The DNA of the CDR3 is TGTGCCAGCTCAAGGTCAGGGGAGATTCAGCCCCAGCATTTT. Protein: CASSRSGEIQPQHF.

The gene calls are TRBV28 and TRBJ2-7, with a weak D call TRBD1 (6 bases). V lost 5 bases, J lost 1 base, and 15 bases lay in between. The CDR3 covers 15 residues. The germline V gene encodes CDR1 MDHEN and CDR2 SYDVKM. CDR3 DNA sequence: TGTGCCAGCAGTCCTCCCGGGACAAAGTCCTACGAGCAGTACTTC. It is translated as CASSPPGTKSYEQYF.

The CDR3 protein is CASSISPRNEQYF. CDR3 DNA sequence: TGTGCCAGTAGTATATCCCCTCGGAACGAGCAGTACTTC. The chain is built from TRBV19 and TRBJ2-7; no clear D. Trimming cost V 2 bases and J 5 bases, with 10 bases left between them. Germline values: CDR1 LNHDA, CDR2 SQIVND (reference sequence). The length of the CDR3 is 13 residues.

The gene calls are TRBV5-1 and TRBJ2-3; 7 nucleotides match TRBD1. The V gene end was trimmed by 0 bases and the J gene end by 4 bases; junction bases not matched to a gene: 5. The CDR3 is 15 residues long. Germline CDR1 is SGHRS and CDR2 is YFSETQ. Written as DNA, the CDR3 is TGCGCCAGCAGCTTGGGGCTAGGGGGCTCAGATACGCAGTATTTT. Encoded protein: CASSLGLGGSDTQYF.

The V gene is TRBV3-1 (or the pseudogene TRBV3-2), the J gene TRBJ1-6; no reliable D call. The CDR3 totals 12 residues. CDR1 is LGHDT, CDR2 YNNKEL, per germline (reference sequence). The germline V and J ends were trimmed by 1 base and 8 bases, with 3 bases remaining between them. The chain's CDR3 is CASSQGDSPLHF. The CDR3 nucleotides read TGTGCCAGCAGCCAAGGGGATTCACCCCTCCACTTT.

The chain couples TRBV28 to TRBJ2-7; the D gene is possibly TRBD2 (5 bases). The ends were cut back, 1 base at V and 3 bases at J, with 10 bases in the middle. Germline assignment: CDR1 MDHEN and CDR2 SYDVKM. The CDR3 covers 14 residues. The CDR3 DNA follows: TGTGCCAGCAGTTTATCCGGAGGAGGCTACGAGCAGTACTTC. It specifies CASSLSGGGYEQYF. The full variable domain, rest sourced from reference TRBV28 and TRBJ2-7, is DVKVTQSSRYLVKRTGEKVFLECVQDMDHENMFWYRQDPGLGLRLIYFSYDVKMKEKGDIPEGYSVSREKKERFSLILESASTNQTSMYLCASSLSGGGYEQYFGPGTRLTVT.

The chain joins TRBV25-1 to TRBJ1-1, with 9 positions matching TRBD1. V shed 3 bases and J 6 bases; nucleotides not matched to a gene: 5. From germline, CDR1 is MGHDK and CDR2 SYGVNS. The CDR3 runs to 14 residues. The CDR3 region is CASSDPRQGAEAFF. In nucleotides, the CDR3 is TGTGCCAGCAGTGACCCCCGACAGGGGGCTGAAGCTTTCTTT.

The chain joins TRBV30 to TRBJ1-6; TRBD1 agrees at 9 bases. Per the germline V gene, CDR1 is GTSNPN and CDR2 is SVGIG (reference sequence). V was pared by 3 bases and J by 6 bases, with 3 bases of the junction left unmatched. This CDR3 comprises 14 residues. The CDR3 loop reads CAWRTTGGNSPLHF. The CDR3 DNA reads TGTGCCTGGAGAACGACAGGGGGTAATTCACCCCTCCACTTT.

The chain recombines TRBV11-2 with TRBJ2-7; TRBD2 matches 8 bases. The CDR3 is 17 amino acids. Looked up from germline, CDR1 is SGHAT and CDR2 is FQNNGV. The ends lost 4 bases at V and 9 bases at J; junction bases unmatched: 20. CDR3: CASSSLQGSQREFRQYF. The CDR3 DNA reads TGTGCCAGCAGCTCATTGCAGGGGAGTCAGCGGGAGTTTCGGCAGTACTTC.

The V gene is TRBV28, the J gene TRBJ2-1, with a tentative D call TRBD2 (7 bases). The CDR3 spans 16 residues. With 5 bases removed from V and 0 bases from J, the gap between germline ends came to 14 bases. Looked up from germline, CDR1 is MDHEN and CDR2 is SYDVKM. CDR3 DNA sequence: TGTGCCAGCAGTCCGGGGGGCGCCCCCTCCTACAATGAGCAGTTCTTC. Protein sequence: CASSPGGAPSYNEQFF.

The V call is TRBV6-5, the J call TRBJ2-5, with 7 bases aligning to TRBD2. CDR3 length equals 13 residues. CDR1 MNHEY and CDR2 SVGAGI come from the germline V gene. J lost 6 bases, V lost 9 bases, and 10 bases had no gene match. The CDR3 sequence is CASARGGSQTQYF. The CDR3 DNA follows: TGTGCCAGTGCACGGGGCGGGAGTCAGACCCAGTACTTC.